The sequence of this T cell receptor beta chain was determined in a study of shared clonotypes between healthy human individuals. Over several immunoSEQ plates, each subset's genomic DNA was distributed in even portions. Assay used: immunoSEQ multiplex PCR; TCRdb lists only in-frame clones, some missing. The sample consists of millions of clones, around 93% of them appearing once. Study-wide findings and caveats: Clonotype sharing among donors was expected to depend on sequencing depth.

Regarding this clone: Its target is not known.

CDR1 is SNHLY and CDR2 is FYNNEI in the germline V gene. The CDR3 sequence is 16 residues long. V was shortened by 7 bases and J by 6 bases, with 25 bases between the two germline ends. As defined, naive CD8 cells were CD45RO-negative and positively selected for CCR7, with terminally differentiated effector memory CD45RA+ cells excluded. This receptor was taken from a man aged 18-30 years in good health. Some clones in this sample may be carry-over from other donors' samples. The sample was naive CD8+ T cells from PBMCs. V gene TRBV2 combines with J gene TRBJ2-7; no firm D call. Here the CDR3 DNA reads TGTGCCAGCACCGTAGAGGACCCGGGCCTCATCCCCGAGCAGTACTTC. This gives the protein CASTVEDPGLIPEQYF.